This T cell receptor beta chain was identified in a study of blood T cells in healthy people across ages. A second roughly 6 to 11 cycle PCR used barcoded and J-beta primers. TCRdb reanalysed the 5' RACE reads using MiXCR and keeps one entry per CDR3 protein. The sample holds 1.5 million to 1.9 million distinct CDR3 sequences, roughly 43% seen once. The CDR3 is made up of 15 amino acids. The V gene end was trimmed by 6 bases and the J gene end by 4 bases; junction bases not matched to a gene: 7. Germline CDR1 SGHTA, CDR2 FQGNSA. The rearrangement uses TRBV7-2 and TRBJ2-1, with 9 bases aligning to TRBD2. The specimen was blood. The receptor was isolated from a young woman in good health. CDR3 loop: CASSYTSGLYNEQFF. The CDR3 DNA reads TGTGCCAGCAGTTACACTAGCGGGTTGTACAATGAGCAGTTCTTC.